The T cell receptor beta chain under discussion was sequenced for a study of T cells in Graves' hyperthyroidism and ophthalmopathy. Study results and caveats: Blood also carried most thyroid clonotypes expanded above 0.001.

This clonotype was observed a handful of times. Its target is not known. V was shortened by 1 base and J by 1 base, with 8 bases between the two germline ends. CDR3 size: 15 residues. Using RNA transcripts as the source, TCR beta CDR3 regions were amplified. The HTBI primer set was used in a first-round RT-PCR of the TCR CDR3. TCRdb called the multiplex PCR reads again in MiXCR, with one record for every CDR3 protein. The profile shows over 350,000 distinct CDR3 sequences, around 15% of them singletons. Criteria for exclusion of patients were uncontrolled infection, other autoimmune disease, pregnancy or lactation. Diagnostic assessment was based on clinical symptoms, serum thyroxine and TRAb, thyroid ultrasound and orbital computed tomography.

The receptor comes from a man aged 45-65 years with Graves' ophthalmopathy. V usage is TRBV12-3 or TRBV12-4 and J usage is TRBJ1-3, with unresolved D. Material: blood. CDR3 in amino acids: CASSLEGLSGNTIYF. The CDR3 nucleotides are TGTGCCAGCAGTTTAGAGGGTTTGTCTGGAAACACCATATATTTT.